This T cell receptor (beta chain) stems from a study of T cells after yellow fever vaccination. TCRdb passed the 5' RACE reads through MiXCR, listing each CDR3 protein once. The repertoire holds about 580,000 distinct CDR3 sequences, with about 15% as singletons. This clonotype appeared a few times. This specimen consisted of PBMCs, obtained around 5 days after the first yellow fever vaccination. This TCR was sampled from a man younger than 35 who received the YFV17D yellow fever vaccine.

The CDR3 here is CSARQGGSLTEAFF. The CDR3, as DNA: TGCAGTGCTAGACAAGGGGGGAGTCTCACTGAAGCTTTCTTT. The gene calls are TRBV20-1 and TRBJ1-1; D is perhaps TRBD1 (6 bases). The CDR3 has 14 amino acids. The germline CDR1 and CDR2 sequences are DFQATT and SNEGSKA (reference sequence). The V end was cut by 2 bases, the J end by 4 bases, with 14 bases between.